Following are 6 T cell receptor beta chains from one sample sequenced in a study of liver allograft versus peripheral blood T cells. About the study: The authors compared T cell receptor repertoires in transplanted livers with those in the peripheral blood of recipients.

TCRdb re-analysed the reads in MiXCR, keeping a single row per CDR3 protein. The sample lists 4,000 to 6,000 distinct CDR3 sequences; around 17% were seen once. Source of these receptors: a human patient who had a liver transplant. Some T cells may have originated in the graft donor.

By share, this clonotype ranks as medium-sized. This chain uses TRBV5-4 with TRBJ1-2, with a weak D call TRBD1 (5 bases). The germline gives CDR1 SGHNT, CDR2 YYREEE (reference sequence). The CDR3 runs 15 residues. Trimming shortened V by 4 bases and J by 7 bases, and 20 bases separated the two germline ends. The CDR3 DNA follows: TGTGCCAGCAGCCCCGGTAGAGGGGAGGGAGTTGGCTACACCTTC. Translation gives CASSPGRGEGVGYTF.

The rearrangement joins TRBV28 to TRBJ2-7, with 10 bases fitting TRBD2. The length of the CDR3 is 14 residues. The V segment lost 5 bases and the J segment 3 bases; nucleotides outside the gene matches: 4. Germline CDR1 is MDHEN and CDR2 is SYDVKM. The CDR3 region has the DNA TGTGCCAGCAGTCCCGGGACTAGCGACTACGAGCAGTACTTC. Translated: CASSPGTSDYEQYF.

The V and J genes are TRBV12-3 or TRBV12-4 and TRBJ2-1, with a weak D call TRBD2 (6 bases). The CDR3 contains 14 residues. Trimming stripped 2 bases from V and 9 bases from J, with 14 bases between. CDR3 nucleotides: TGTGCCAGCAGTTTAAATTCTCGGGGAGGTGAGCAGTTCTTC. It translates to CASSLNSRGGEQFF.

This clonotype is categorized as medium-sized. This chain links TRBV6-5 with TRBJ2-6; D is undetermined. Looked up from germline, CDR1 is MNHEY and CDR2 is SVGAGI. The CDR3 runs 15 residues. The V end lost 2 bases, the J end lost 0 bases, and 5 bases lay between the germline ends. CDR3 nucleotides: TGTGCCAGCAGTTACGTGAGCTCTGGGGCCAACGTCCTGACTTTC. Residues: CASSYVSSGANVLTF.

This rearrangement joins TRBV5-4 to TRBJ1-1; unclear D gene. With 1 base removed from V and 7 bases from J, the gap between germline ends came to 8 bases. CDR3 length: 12 residues. Germline lookup yields CDR1 SGHNT and CDR2 YYREEE (reference sequence). In DNA form, the CDR3 reads TGTGCCAGCAGCTTGTCGATAGATGAAGCTTTCTTT. It encodes CASSLSIDEAFF.

With regard to this clonotype: A much more abundant neighbour one base away suggests this may be a read error. The CDR3 end shows no conserved phenylalanine or tryptophan, and so a read error is likely. The CDR3 nucleotides read TGTGCCAGCAGCCTAACGACAGGGTCTTTATCCGAGCAGTACTTA. The encoded protein is CASSLTTGSLSEQYL. This sequence joins TRBV9 and TRBJ2-7, with 7 bases that match TRBD1. The length of the CDR3 is 15 residues. V was clipped by 4 bases and J by 6 bases; unmatched bases: 13. Looked up from germline, CDR1 is SGDLS and CDR2 is YYNGEE.